This TCR beta chain was retrieved from a study of shared T cell receptors in the human thymus. The CDR3 length is 16 residues. Germline assignment: CDR1 KGHSH and CDR2 LQKENI. V lost 5 bases and J lost 6; bases outside the gene matches: 8. Produced via immunoSEQ multiplex PCR; TCRdb's table is partial and in-frame only. Among roughly 500,000 clones listed, approximately 78% were seen once. These records were also assigned to another study, of human thymus T cells.

The receptor comes from a boy less than two years old with a congenital heart defect. The V and J genes are TRBV18 and TRBJ2-2, with 11 bases identical to TRBD2. The sequencing sample was made of thymocytes. Here the CDR3 reads CASSFVAGGPPGELFF. The CDR3 DNA sequence: TGTGCCAGCTCATTCGTAGCGGGAGGGCCTCCCGGGGAGCTGTTTTTT.